This is a list of T cell receptor beta chains from one sample in a study of blood T cell repertoires in COVID-19. Here immunoSEQ multiplex PCR was the method, and the copy in TCRdb shows in-frame clones only, minus some. The profile covers fewer than 250,000 clones, with 75% to 90% appearing a single time and 1.1% taken by the ten largest. Material for sequencing was peripheral blood. These receptors originate from a man in his thirties or forties with acute or convalescent COVID-19. The CDR3 runs from the conserved cysteine through the conserved F or W. Each record gives: D gene, V gene, CDR3 length, J gene, clone size, CDR3 DNA, CDR3 protein. D genes are given only for firm matches. Size is stated for part of the rows, as once, few or many counts, or as a class when the clone is expanded.

>-|TRBV3-1/TRBV3-2|15|TRBJ2-7|-
TGTGCCAGCAGCCCCTGGCAGGGTAGCAGTTACGAGCAGTACTTC
CASSPWQGSSYEQYF
>-|TRBV3-1/TRBV3-2|14|TRBJ1-1|-
TGTGCCAGCAGCCAAGTACAGGGGAACACTGAAGCTTTCTTT
CASSQVQGNTEAFF
>TRBD1|TRBV19|14|TRBJ2-1|-
TGTGCCAGTAGTATTTCAGGGGGCGCCGTTGAGCAGTTCTTC
CASSISGGAVEQFF
>TRBD2|TRBV30|17|TRBJ2-2|-
TGTGCCTGGAGTGTAAGGGCTAGCGGGAGAAGGGCCGGGGAGCTGTTTTTT
CAWSVRASGRRAGELFF
>TRBD2|TRBV23-1|17|TRBJ2-7|-
TGCGCCAGCACCCATCAAGGGACTAGCGGAGTCCGTCTCGAGCAGTACTTC
CASTHQGTSGVRLEQYF
>TRBD1|TRBV19|15|TRBJ1-2|-
TGTGCCAGTTCGTCACAAAACAGGGGGCTCGGAGGCTACACCTTC
CASSSQNRGLGGYTF
>-|TRBV5-1|12|TRBJ2-7|-
TGCGCCAGCAGCGAGGGATCCTACGAGCAGTACTTC
CASSEGSYEQYF
>-|TRBV27|15|TRBJ2-7|many
TGTGCCAGCAGGCGCCGCGAGACTGCCACGGACGAGCAGTACTTC
CASRRRETATDEQYF
>TRBD1|TRBV28|15|TRBJ1-4|-
TGTGCCAGCAGTTCAGGGGGCGCGGCTAATGAAAAACTGTTTTTT
CASSSGGAANEKLFF
>-|TRBV3-1/TRBV3-2|11|TRBJ2-1|-
TGTGCCAGCAGCCAAGCGAATGAGCAGTTCTTC
CASSQANEQFF
>TRBD2|TRBV20-1|16|TRBJ2-4|-
TGCAGTGCTAGTGCCACTAGCGGAAATGCCAAAAACATTCAGTACTTC
CSASATSGNAKNIQYF
>TRBD1|TRBV5-4|17|TRBJ1-3|-
TGTGCCAGCAGCAGGACAGGGGGCGAGAGAGATGGAAACACCATATATTTT
CASSRTGGERDGNTIYF
>-|TRBV19|14|TRBJ2-3|-
TGTGCCAGTAGCTTGACAATCAGCACAGATACGCAGTATTTT
CASSLTISTDTQYF
>TRBD2|TRBV5-1|18|TRBJ2-1|-
TGCGCCAGCAGAAGGGACAGGTTACTAGCGGGGGGGAACAATGAGCAGTTCTTC
CASRRDRLLAGGNNEQFF
>-|TRBV9|12|TRBJ1-2|few
TGTGCCAGCTTTGGGGGGAGCTATGGCTACACCTTC
CASFGGSYGYTF
>-|TRBV6-5|16|TRBJ1-5|-
TGTGCCAGCAGTTATCCCCCGGGACATAGTAATCAGCCCCAGCATTTT
CASSYPPGHSNQPQHF
>-|TRBV18|12|TRBJ2-7|once
TGTGCCAGCTCACTACCCTTCTACGAGCAGTACTTC
CASSLPFYEQYF
>-|TRBV28|13|TRBJ1-1|-
TGTGCCAGCAGTCCGACAGGCTTTAGGAGGACTTTCTTT
CASSPTGFRRTFF
>TRBD1|TRBV28|15|TRBJ1-1|-
TGTGCCAGCAGTTTGCCAGGGGGCGGTAGGACTGAAGCTTTCTTT
CASSLPGGGRTEAFF
>-|TRBV30|14|TRBJ1-3|-
TGTGCCTGGAGTATCGGGACACTTGGAAACACCATATATTTT
CAWSIGTLGNTIYF
>-|TRBV19|14|TRBJ2-2|-
TGTGCCAGTAGTATTGGAGCCCACACCGGGGAGCTGTTTTTT
CASSIGAHTGELFF
>TRBD1|TRBV4-1|13|TRBJ1-1|-
TGCGCCAGCAGCCAAGGCAGGGGGACTGAAGCTTTCTTT
CASSQGRGTEAFF
>TRBD1|TRBV28|16|TRBJ1-5|-
TGTGCCAGCAGGGACGGGACAGTTTATAGCAATCAGCCCCAGCATTTT
CASRDGTVYSNQPQHF
>-|TRBV7-9|14|TRBJ1-2|-
TGTGCCAGCAGCCCTAGGGGGACCGTTTATGGCTACACCTTC
CASSPRGTVYGYTF
>-|TRBV10-1|13|TRBJ2-7|-
TGCGCCAGCAGTGAGACCCGACAGAACGAGCAGTACTTC
CASSETRQNEQYF
>-|TRBV4-1|16|TRBJ1-5|-
TGCGCCAGCAGCCAAGCTATCTTCGGGGTCGGACAGCCCCAGCATTTT
CASSQAIFGVGQPQHF
>TRBD1|TRBV6-5|14|TRBJ1-2|-
TGTGCCAGCAGCGTGGGACAGAGAGTCTATGGCTACACCTTC
CASSVGQRVYGYTF
>TRBD2|TRBV5-6|15|TRBJ2-1|-
TGTGCCAGCAGGTCGATGAGCGGGGGCTACAATGAGCAGTTCTTC
CASRSMSGGYNEQFF
>-|TRBV6-5|16|TRBJ2-1|-
TGTGCCAGCAGTTACTCGTACGGGGGGCAAAACAATGAGCAGTTCTTC
CASSYSYGGQNNEQFF
>-|TRBV3-1/TRBV3-2|15|TRBJ1-1|-
TGTGCCAGCAGCCAGAGACAGCGACAGAACACTGAAGCTTTCTTT
CASSQRQRQNTEAFF
>-|TRBV12-3/TRBV12-4|12|TRBJ2-1|-
TGTGCCAGCAGTCCAGACTGGGATGAGCAGTTCTTC
CASSPDWDEQFF
>TRBD2|TRBV5-1|17|TRBJ2-1|-
TGCGCCAGCAGCTTGAAGGGCGGGAGGGCCTTCGACAATGAGCAGTTCTTC
CASSLKGGRAFDNEQFF
>-|TRBV19|12|TRBJ1-1|once
TGTGCCAGTAAGGAGTCGAACACTGAAGCTTTCTTT
CASKESNTEAFF
>TRBD2|TRBV5-6|16|TRBJ2-1|once
TGTGCCAGCAGCTTGGTTGGGACTAGCGGAAGGAATGAGCAGTTCTTC
CASSLVGTSGRNEQFF
>TRBD1|TRBV6-1|14|TRBJ2-7|-
TGTGCCAGCAGTGAAGCCGGGACAGGGGGCGAGCAGTACTTC
CASSEAGTGGEQYF
>-|TRBV18|16|TRBJ1-1|-
TGTGCCAGCTCACCAGACTTGCACAGGGTGACCACTGAAGCTTTCTTT
CASSPDLHRVTTEAFF
>-|TRBV3-1/TRBV3-2|13|TRBJ2-3|-
TGTGCCAGCAGCCAAGCCTTACTAGATACGCAGTATTTT
CASSQALLDTQYF
>TRBD2|TRBV3-1/TRBV3-2|16|TRBJ2-7|-
TGTGCCAGCAGCCAAGGAGTGAGCGGGAGGGCCTACGAGCAGTACTTC
CASSQGVSGRAYEQYF
>-|TRBV6-6|12|TRBJ1-4|once
TGTGCCAGCAGTAGGGCGGGTGAAAAACTGTTTTTT
CASSRAGEKLFF
>TRBD1|TRBV10-3|15|TRBJ1-6|-
TGTGCCATCAGTGAGGGGACAGGGATTTTTTCACCCCTCCACTTT
CAISEGTGIFSPLHF
>TRBD2|TRBV4-1|19|TRBJ2-7|-
TGCGCCAGCAGCCAAGTATCTGGACTAGCGGGGGTTAGCTCCTACGAGCAGTACTTC
CASSQVSGLAGVSSYEQYF
>TRBD2|TRBV6-1|15|TRBJ2-1|-
TGTGCCAGCACCGCGGGGGCGGGAGGGTACAATGAGCAGTTCTTC
CASTAGAGGYNEQFF
>TRBD2|TRBV11-2|15|TRBJ2-2|-
TGTGCCAGCAGCCCACGGCGGGGGGCGACCGGGGAGCTGTTTTTT
CASSPRRGATGELFF
>-|TRBV7-8|15|TRBJ2-1|-
TGTGCCAGCAGCCTTGTAGGGGGCTCCTACAATGAGCAGTTCTTC
CASSLVGGSYNEQFF
>-|TRBV29-1|13|TRBJ1-3|-
TGCAGCGTTGTGACATCCTCTGGAAACACCATATATTTT
CSVVTSSGNTIYF
>-|TRBV4-1|16|TRBJ1-4|-
TGCGCCAGCAGCCAAGGGTCGGGAGAGCTTTATGAAAAACTGTTTTTT
CASSQGSGELYEKLFF
>-|TRBV6-5|13|TRBJ2-4|-
TGTGCCAGCAGTTACCCCGGTGGAAACATTCAGTACTTC
CASSYPGGNIQYF
>TRBD1|TRBV10-2|13|TRBJ2-1|-
TGCGCCAGCACGACAGGGAGAAACAATGAGCAGTTCTTC
CASTTGRNNEQFF
>-|TRBV3-1/TRBV3-2|13|TRBJ1-5|-
TGTGCCAGCAGCCCACGGAGGGGTCAGCCCCAGCATTTT
CASSPRRGQPQHF
>TRBD1|TRBV18|16|TRBJ1-5|once
TGTGCCAGCTCACCTCTCAGACAGGGGGCGGGTCAGCCCCAGCATTTT
CASSPLRQGAGQPQHF
>TRBD1|TRBV27|15|TRBJ1-2|-
TGTGCCAGCAGGAAGACCGGGACAGGGACAGAGGGCTACACCTTC
CASRKTGTGTEGYTF
>TRBD2|TRBV6-2/TRBV6-3|16|TRBJ2-7|-
TGTGCCAGCAGTTACTCGACTAGCGGGAGTCCCCGCGAGCAGTACTTC
CASSYSTSGSPREQYF
>-|TRBV9|15|TRBJ2-1|-
TGTGCCAGCAGCCCAGACAGTCACTCCTACAATGAGCAGTTCTTC
CASSPDSHSYNEQFF
>TRBD1|TRBV30|13|TRBJ1-2|once
TGTGCCTGGAGCGGGACAGGAGTCTATGGCTACACCTTC
CAWSGTGVYGYTF
>TRBD1|TRBV10-1|16|TRBJ2-5|-
TGCGCCAGCAGTGAGTCCGGGACAGCTATTCGAGAGACCCAGTACTTC
CASSESGTAIRETQYF